This T cell receptor beta chain emerged from a study of CD8 T cells in Susac syndrome. Overall study results and limits: It was acknowledged in the study that the number of individuals who were included in its TCR sequencing and HLA analysis was relatively small.

CD8+ and CD4+ T cells from blood underwent TCR beta sequencing. TEMRA cells were FACS-enriched, while CD8+ and CD4+ T cells were negatively isolated. Reverse transcription of roughly 0.45 to 1 ug RNA was performed with random hexamers. The amplification used immunoSEQ multiplex PCR on TCR beta CDR3; it spanned 54 Vbeta and 13 Jbeta. MiXCR, applied by TCRdb to the immunoSEQ multiplex PCR reads, yields one record per CDR3 protein. The sample has some 160,000 distinct CDR3 sequences, roughly 94% seen once; the top ten hold more than 0.07%. Germline V lookup: CDR1 SQVTM, CDR2 ANQGSEA. CDR3 size: 15 residues. The ends were cut back, 4 bases at V and 0 bases at J, with 15 bases in the middle. With regard to this clonotype: Antigen unknown.

The sequence was collected from a human donor in good health. Sequences were obtained from CD4+ T cells from PBMCs. V usage is TRBV29-1 and J usage is TRBJ1-1, with D unclear. The CDR3 DNA reads as TGCAGCGTTGCTATGGGGTGGGCTATGAACACTGAAGCTTTCTTT. Its translation: CSVAMGWAMNTEAFF.